This TCR beta chain was recovered during a study of blood T cell repertoires in COVID-19. Whole-study context: COVID-19 samples collected from the United States, Italy and Spain covered acute and convalescent phases. Sample material is recorded as cDNA or gDNA derived from T cells, B-cell-depleted T cells, or PBMCs.

Per the original methods: Reference gene primer amplification yielded estimated nucleated cell counts. Produced via immunoSEQ multiplex PCR; TCRdb's table is partial and in-frame only. The V and J calls and clone size are taken from that table; D and trimming were inferred from the DNA. In the table there are under 300,000 clones, around 90% of which are singletons. Trimming removed 4 bases at V and 8 bases at J, with 11 bases between. The germline CDR1 and CDR2 sequences are KGHSH and LQKENI. The CDR3 is made up of 12 amino acids. J is TRBJ1-2 and V is TRBV18; perhaps TRBD1 as D (6 bases). The sequence came from a man aged 45 to 65 with acute or convalescent COVID-19. Sequencing was performed on peripheral blood. This chain's CDR3 is CASSLDSDGYTF. As DNA, the CDR3 is TGTGCCAGCTCACTGGACAGCGACGGCTACACCTTC.